This T cell receptor (beta chain) was captured in a study of T cells after yellow fever vaccination. Study information: Those fractions that held only low numbers of cells were prepared using the SMART-Seq v4 Ultra Low Input RNA kit. General study points: Abundant clonotypes from the bulk population could have been carried over as contaminants into FACS-sorted repertoires.

This clonotype was observed many times. Its antigen is not known. A 5'RACE template-switching step, the method used to make TCR cDNA, added a universal primer site and UMIs. A single record per CDR3 protein comes from TCRdb applying MiXCR to the 5' RACE reads. This sample has 250,000 to 300,000 distinct CDR3 sequences; 8.5% to 10% occur once, and the top ten carry 3% to 4%. CDR1 MNHNS and CDR2 SASEGT come from the germline V gene. Trimming pared 6 bases from V and 0 bases from J, leaving 17 bases between. The CDR3 runs 16 residues. Source: CD4+ T cells sorted from PBMCs, taken 5 days after the yellow fever booster vaccination. The chain has TRBV6-1 and TRBJ1-1; the D gene is possibly TRBD1 (5 bases). The TCR sequence derives from a man aged 18 to 30 who received the YFV17D yellow fever vaccine. Here the CDR3 reads CASSRGVGDMNTEAFF. The CDR3 DNA sequence: TGTGCCAGCAGCAGAGGGGTAGGTGACATGAACACTGAAGCTTTCTTT.